This entry lists 29 T cell receptor beta chains sequenced from one sample in a study of response to subunit inactivated influenza vaccine. TCRdb itself ran the RT-PCR reads through MiXCR, one entry per CDR3 protein. The data contain about 800,000 distinct CDR3 sequences, 20% to 25% of them seen just once; the ten biggest clones take up about a tenth. Specimen: PBMCs from blood, collected roughly 5 days after vaccination. All receptors come from a man aged 45 to 65 who received an inactivated influenza vaccine.

A few counts support this clonotype. The chain couples TRBV20-1 to TRBJ2-3; a weak D match, TRBD2 (5 bases). Germline V gene lookup returns CDR1 DFQATT and CDR2 SNEGSKA (reference sequence). Trimming left V 5 bases short and J 0 bases short, with 9 bases between. The CDR3 is made up of 13 amino acids. The CDR3 loop is CSAGAASTDTQYF. The CDR3, as DNA: TGCAGTGCTGGAGCGGCTAGCACAGATACGCAGTATTTT.

The rearrangement uses TRBV6-5 and TRBJ1-6, with D unclear. V was shortened by 4 bases and J by 6 bases, with 10 bases between the two germline ends. Germline assignment: CDR1 MNHEY and CDR2 SVGAGI. The CDR3 covers 14 residues. CDR3: CASSWFRFNSPLHF. The CDR3 DNA reads as TGTGCCAGCAGTTGGTTTCGATTTAATTCACCCCTCCACTTT.

This clonotype has a handful of counts. The J gene is TRBJ2-7, the V gene TRBV5-1, with 7 positions matching TRBD1. Germline assignment: CDR1 SGHRS and CDR2 YFSETQ. This CDR3 is built from 14 residues. V lost 4 bases, J lost 5 bases, and 9 bases stayed unmatched. The CDR3 protein is CASSLGTVPHEQYF. For the CDR3, the DNA is TGCGCCAGCAGCCTGGGGACAGTTCCCCACGAGCAGTACTTC.

This clonotype was counted at least ten times. This chain links TRBV4-2 with TRBJ2-3; 9 bases line up with TRBD1. Trimming at V came to 6 bases and at J to 0 bases, leaving 4 bases not matched to a gene. Germline CDR1 reads LGHNA; CDR2 reads YNFKEQ. The CDR3 has 15 amino acids. CDR3 nucleotides: TGTGCCAGCAGTCAGGGACAGGGAAGCACAGATACGCAGTATTTT. This encodes CASSQGQGSTDTQYF.

This clonotype has just a few counts. The CDR3 DNA follows: TGTGCCAGCAGCTTAGCCCCCGAGCGATACGAGCAGTACTTC. Encoded protein: CASSLAPERYEQYF. The J gene is TRBJ2-7, the V gene TRBV7-8; D call uncertain. Germline CDR1 and CDR2: SGHVS and FQNEAQ. The V end was cut by 0 bases, the J end by 4 bases, with 10 bases between. The CDR3 covers 14 residues.

This clonotype was detected only a few times. J is TRBJ2-7 and V is TRBV28, with TRBD1 identical over 10 bases. V lost 2 bases and J lost 9; bases outside the gene matches: 10. Looked up from germline, CDR1 is MDHEN and CDR2 is SYDVKM. The CDR3 consists of 15 residues. The CDR3 region has the DNA TGTGCCAGCAGTTTACCCGGGGACAGGGGTGGTTGGCAGTACTTC. It specifies CASSLPGDRGGWQYF.

This rearrangement joins TRBV9 to TRBJ2-3; D remains ambiguous. V gave up 4 bases and J gave up 10 bases, with 13 bases separating them. From germline, CDR1 is SGDLS and CDR2 YYNGEE. The CDR3 sequence is 12 residues long. For the CDR3, the DNA is TGTGCCAGCAGCTCAGGTCTCACGGCGCAGTATTTT. Residues: CASSSGLTAQYF.

The rearrangement joins TRBV18 to TRBJ2-4; 7 bases are a match to TRBD1. The CDR3 covers 18 residues. Looked up from germline, CDR1 is KGHSH and CDR2 is LQKENI. With V trimmed by 1 base and J by 2 bases, 11 bases remained unmatched. In nucleotides, the CDR3 is TGTGCCAGCTCACCACTGACAGGGACGGGGCTTACCAAAAACATTCAGTACTTC. It yields the protein CASSPLTGTGLTKNIQYF. The full variable domain, rest sourced from reference TRBV18 and TRBJ2-4, is NAGVMQNPRHLVRRRGQEARLRCSPMKGHSHVYWYRQLPEEGLKFMVYLQKENIIDESGMPKERFSAEFPKEGPSILRIQQVVRGDSAAYFCASSPLTGTGLTKNIQYFGAGTRLSVL.

This clonotype was found a few times. The J gene is TRBJ2-2, the V gene TRBV7-2; D gene uncertain. The CDR3 covers 13 residues. The V end was cut by 5 bases, the J end by 3 bases, with 7 bases between. CDR1 and CDR2 (germline): SGHTA, FQGNSA. CDR3 loop: CASSVTYTGELFF. The CDR3 DNA is TGTGCCAGCAGCGTTACCTACACCGGGGAGCTGTTTTTT.

This clonotype was seen only a few times. The chain joins TRBV7-3 to TRBJ2-3, with D possibly matching TRBD2 (5 bases). The V end lost 5 bases, the J end lost 0 bases, and 12 bases lay between the germline ends. This CDR3 is 15 amino acids long. CDR1 is SGHTA, CDR2 FQGTGA, per germline. In nucleotides, the CDR3 is TGTGCCAGCAGCAGTGGACTGGGAAGCACAGATACGCAGTATTTT. Residues: CASSSGLGSTDTQYF.

The chain combines TRBV7-2 with TRBJ2-5; D remains ambiguous. Germline assignment: CDR1 SGHTA and CDR2 FQGNSA. V was clipped by 7 bases and J by 5 bases, with 11 bases between them. The CDR3 has 12 residues. The CDR3 nucleotides read TGTGCCAGCACCTATCAGTCGGAGACCCAGTACTTC. It codes for CASTYQSETQYF.

The chain has TRBV30 and TRBJ1-6, with unresolved D. CDR1 is GTSNPN and CDR2 is SVGIG in the germline V gene (reference sequence). CDR3 length: 16 amino acids. The germline V and J ends were trimmed by 1 base and 7 bases, with 17 bases remaining between them. DNA for the CDR3: TGTGCCTGGAGTGGGACCTATGACCAAAAGAATTCACCCCTCCACTTT. Translation gives CAWSGTYDQKNSPLHF.

The chain has TRBV11-1 and TRBJ2-3, with a tentative D call TRBD2 (7 bases). CDR1 is SGHAT, CDR2 FQDESV, per germline (reference sequence). This CDR3 is 14 amino acids long. Deletions cut 7 bases from V and 0 bases from J, with 11 bases between. The CDR3 DNA is TGTGCCAGCAAGGGGGGGGATAGCACAGATACGCAGTATTTT. This translates into CASKGGDSTDTQYF.

This clonotype was seen a handful of times. The rearrangement uses TRBV29-1 and TRBJ2-1; D possibly corresponds to TRBD2 (6 bases). The CDR3 loop spans 14 amino acids. Trimming took off 1 base at V and 1 base at J, with 8 bases between the two ends. The germline CDR1 and CDR2 sequences are SQVTM and ANQGSEA. The CDR3 sequence is CSVEGGGSYNEQFF. CDR3 sequence (DNA): TGCAGCGTTGAAGGGGGAGGATCCTACAATGAGCAGTTCTTC.

The rearrangement joins TRBV4-3 to TRBJ2-2; 7 nucleotides match TRBD1. The CDR3 runs to 16 residues. V shed 3 bases and J 6 bases; nucleotides not matched to a gene: 10. Germline CDR1 is LGHNA and CDR2 is YSLEER. The CDR3 sequence is CASSHQGEWSAGELFF. CDR3 in DNA: TGCGCCAGCAGCCACCAGGGGGAGTGGAGCGCCGGGGAGCTGTTTTTT.

This clonotype was picked up many times. This sequence joins TRBV12-3 or TRBV12-4 and TRBJ1-2; D is ambiguous. CDR3 length equals 11 residues. Trimming shortened V by 6 bases and J by 2 bases, and 4 bases separated the two germline ends. The CDR3 reads CASSLNYGYTF. CDR3 in DNA: TGTGCCAGCAGCTTAAACTATGGCTACACCTTC.

This chain joins TRBV4-3 and TRBJ2-2, with 8 positions matching TRBD1. The CDR3 extends over 16 amino acids. With 4 bases clipped from V and 4 bases from J, the junction kept 8 bases outside the gene matches. Germline V lookup: CDR1 LGHNA, CDR2 YSLEER. The chain's CDR3 is CASSLRGRGPTGELFF. CDR3 DNA: TGCGCCAGCAGCCTTAGGGGCAGGGGGCCCACCGGGGAGCTGTTTTTT.

The rearrangement joins TRBV12-3 or TRBV12-4 to TRBJ2-7; D may be TRBD1 (5 bases). CDR3 size: 14 residues. The germline V and J ends were trimmed by 6 bases and 2 bases, with 14 bases remaining between them. CDR3 amino acids: CASSKVQGAYEQYF. For the CDR3, the DNA is TGTGCCAGCAGCAAGGTGCAGGGCGCCTACGAGCAGTACTTC.

The V call is TRBV5-1, the J call TRBJ2-3, with D maybe TRBD2 (5 bases). Deletions cut 0 bases from V and 9 bases from J, with 8 bases between. Germline V gene sequence: CDR1 SGHRS, CDR2 YFSETQ. CDR3 length equals 12 residues. The CDR3 DNA follows: TGCGCCAGCAGCTTGGCCGAGGGCACGCAGTATTTT. It is translated as CASSLAEGTQYF.

This clonotype came up many times. The gene calls are TRBV29-1 and TRBJ1-1, with D unresolved. Germline V CDR1 and CDR2: SQVTM, ANQGSEA. This CDR3 comprises 11 residues. The V gene lost 6 bases and the J gene lost 8 bases, with 13 bases spanning the gap. Written as DNA, the CDR3 is TGCAGCGTCTGGGTGAGGGCGGAAGCTTTCTTT. It specifies CSVWVRAEAFF.

This rearrangement joins TRBV5-1 to TRBJ2-3; D gene unclear. The CDR3 sequence is 15 residues long. Per germline, CDR1 SGHRS and CDR2 YFSETQ. The V and J ends lost 5 bases and 2 bases respectively, with 15 bases between them. The CDR3 sequence is CASRFSPAPTDTQYF. Here the CDR3 DNA reads TGCGCCAGCAGATTTTCGCCCGCCCCCACAGATACGCAGTATTTT. Complete variable domain (other parts from reference TRBV5-1 and TRBJ2-3): KAGVTQTPRYLIKTRGQQVTLSCSPISGHRSVSWYQQTPGQGLQFLFEYFSETQRNKGNFPGRFSGRQFSNSRSEMNVSTLELGDSALYLCASRFSPAPTDTQYFGPGTRLTVL.

A few counts support this clonotype. The CDR3 DNA reads as TGTGCCACCAGCAGAGGACAGCTACTGAACACTGAAGCTTTCTTT. Protein: CATSRGQLLNTEAFF. The rearrangement joins TRBV15 to TRBJ1-1, with a weak D call TRBD1 (5 bases). This CDR3 spans 15 amino acids. Germline assignment: CDR1 LNHNV and CDR2 YYDKDF (reference sequence). V gave up 1 base and J gave up 0 bases, with 9 bases separating them. The whole variable domain, remainder taken from reference TRBV15 and TRBJ1-1, is DAMVIQNPRYQVTQFGKPVTLSCSQTLNHNVMYWYQQKSSQAPKLLFHYYDKDFNNEADTPDNFQSRRPNTSFCFLDIRSPGLGDTAMYLCATSRGQLLNTEAFFGQGTRLTVV.

The chain uses TRBV29-1 and TRBJ2-2; D remains unclear. The CDR3 consists of 11 residues. Germline V CDR1 and CDR2: SQVTM, ANQGSEA. The germline V and J ends were trimmed by 3 bases and 7 bases, with 6 bases remaining between them. The CDR3 DNA follows: TGCAGCGTTGAGGGTTACGGGGAGCTGTTTTTT. Translation: CSVEGYGELFF.

The gene calls are TRBV5-1 and TRBJ2-3; D gene ambiguous. Germline assignment: CDR1 SGHRS and CDR2 YFSETQ. The CDR3 covers 13 residues. The ends were cut back, 3 bases at V and 4 bases at J, with 9 bases in the middle. CDR3 region: CASSSWVADTQYF. The CDR3 nucleotides read TGCGCCAGCAGCTCGTGGGTGGCAGATACGCAGTATTTT.

The chain uses TRBV19 and TRBJ2-5, with D unclear. Trimming took off 3 bases at V and 1 base at J, with 6 bases between the two ends. The CDR3 loop spans 13 amino acids. The germline CDR1 and CDR2 sequences are LNHDA and SQIVND (reference sequence). The CDR3 DNA sequence: TGTGCCAGTAGTATGTGGGGCCAAGAGACCCAGTACTTC. It codes for CASSMWGQETQYF.

This sequence joins TRBV4-3 and TRBJ2-4; D may correspond to TRBD1 or TRBD2 (7 bases each). Trimming removed 0 bases from V and 0 bases from J, with 18 bases in between. Looked up from germline, CDR1 is LGHNA and CDR2 is YSLEER. The CDR3 covers 19 residues. The CDR3 coding sequence is TGCGCCAGCAGCCAAGATCCAGGGGGGGCTATACTAGCCAAAAACATTCAGTACTTC. Residues: CASSQDPGGAILAKNIQYF.

The rearrangement joins TRBV4-3 to TRBJ2-1; D is perhaps TRBD2 (5 bases). Trimming pared 0 bases from V and 6 bases from J, leaving 12 bases between. CDR1 LGHNA and CDR2 YSLEER come from the germline V gene. The CDR3 is made up of 15 amino acids. The CDR3 region is CASSQDSDYSNEQFF. The DNA for the CDR3 is TGCGCCAGCAGCCAAGACTCCGACTACAGCAATGAGCAGTTCTTC.

The rearrangement joins TRBV6-4 to TRBJ2-5, with 9 positions matching TRBD1. With 8 bases clipped from V and 2 bases from J, the junction kept 3 bases outside the gene matches. CDR1 and CDR2 from the germline V gene are MRHNA and SNTAGT. This CDR3 is 13 amino acids long. Written as DNA, the CDR3 is TGTGCCAGCCCCGACAGGGGGCAAGAGACCCAGTACTTC. The encoded protein is CASPDRGQETQYF.

This clonotype was observed at least ten times. This chain uses TRBV5-5 with TRBJ2-7, with 8 nucleotides matching TRBD1. The ends lost 2 bases at V and 3 bases at J; junction bases unmatched: 7. The CDR3 is 15 amino acids. Germline CDR1 and CDR2: SGHKS and YYEKEE (reference sequence). CDR3 loop: CASSLAGGASYEQYF. The CDR3, as DNA: TGTGCCAGCAGCTTAGCAGGGGGCGCGAGCTACGAGCAGTACTTC.